These 11 T cell receptor beta chains share one sample of origin, sequenced in a study of OX40 agonist ivuxolimab in advanced cancers. Profiling relied on immunoSEQ multiplex PCR, and the TCRdb table lists in-frame clones only, not all of them. The data contain about 100,000 clones, approximately 80% of them singletons. The specimen comprised CD4+ or CD8+ T cells sorted from blood, sampled in a trial of the OX40 agonist ivuxolimab. The receptors were sampled from an adult with an advanced solid tumor such as melanoma, head and neck, liver or kidney cancer.

The V and J genes are TRBV6-5 and TRBJ2-7; D tentatively reads TRBD1 or TRBD2 (5 bases each). Germline assignment: CDR1 MNHEY and CDR2 SVGAGI. The CDR3 is 14 amino acids. Trimming removed 2 bases from V and 3 bases from J, with 11 bases in between. Here the CDR3 DNA reads TGTGCCAGCAGTTACAGGGACGGGGACTACGAGCAGTACTTC. Translating it yields CASSYRDGDYEQYF.

The V and J genes are TRBV4-1 and TRBJ2-3; 16 nucleotides match TRBD2. The germline CDR1 and CDR2 sequences are MGHRA and YSYEKL. V lost 1 base and J lost 3; bases outside the gene matches: 13. The CDR3 is made up of 21 amino acids. As DNA, the CDR3 is TGCGCCAGCAGCCAAGCGACCGGGACTAGCGGGGGGGCCTTGGTTACAGATACGCAGTATTTT. Its translation is CASSQATGTSGGALVTDTQYF.

V and J are TRBV29-1 and TRBJ2-1, with TRBD1 identical over 11 bases. The V gene's germline CDR1 is SQVTM and CDR2 ANQGSEA. V dropped 0 bases and J dropped 0; count of bases not matched to a gene: 10. The CDR3 contains 19 residues. The CDR3 is CSVEDQGQGVHYSYNEQFF. For the CDR3, the DNA is TGCAGCGTTGAAGATCAGGGACAGGGGGTCCACTACTCCTACAATGAGCAGTTCTTC.

The chain carries TRBV27 and TRBJ2-1; D call uncertain. The CDR3 contains 13 residues. V was pared by 8 bases and J by 3 bases, with 11 bases between. The V gene's germline CDR1 is MNHEY and CDR2 SMNVEV (reference sequence). The CDR3 protein is CASGVGDYNEQFF. DNA of the CDR3: TGTGCCAGCGGGGTAGGAGACTACAATGAGCAGTTCTTC.

The rearrangement uses TRBV5-4 and TRBJ1-2, with TRBD1 matching 8 bases. After removal of 3 bases from V and 8 bases from J, the junction contained 15 bases not matched to a gene. Germline V lookup: CDR1 SGHNT, CDR2 YYREEE (reference sequence). The CDR3 runs 16 residues. The CDR3 DNA reads TGTGCCAGCAGCTCCATTCGGGACAGGCTTTTGAGCGGCTACACCTTC. This codes for CASSSIRDRLLSGYTF.

The rearrangement uses TRBV6-4 and TRBJ1-6, with a weak D call TRBD1 (5 bases). The V gene lost 3 bases and the J gene lost 10 bases, with 19 bases spanning the gap. Germline CDR1 is MRHNA and CDR2 is SNTAGT. The CDR3 is 16 residues long. CDR3 nucleotides: TGTGCCAGCAGTGAAACCGGGACTACCTTGGGGTCACCCCTCCACTTT. Its protein is CASSETGTTLGSPLHF.

This clone was recorded a few times. The V gene is TRBV30, the J gene TRBJ1-6, with 11 positions matching TRBD1. Germline lookup yields CDR1 GTSNPN and CDR2 SVGIG (reference sequence). J was trimmed by 7 bases and V by 5 bases; bases with no gene match: 1. This CDR3 is 13 amino acids long. DNA of the CDR3: TGTGCCTGGGGGACAGGGGGAAATTCACCCCTCCACTTT. Amino acid sequence: CAWGTGGNSPLHF.

This clone was counted a single time. The chain uses TRBV6-4 and TRBJ2-7; 7 bases fit TRBD1. CDR1 is MRHNA, CDR2 SNTAGT, per germline. The CDR3 loop spans 16 amino acids. Trimming at V came to 6 bases and at J to 0 bases, leaving 11 bases not matched to a gene. CDR3 sequence reads: CASRDRIRGHSYEQYF. CDR3 nucleotides: TGTGCCAGCAGAGACCGAATAAGGGGGCACTCCTACGAGCAGTACTTC.

The genes are TRBV29-1 and TRBJ1-1; no firm D call. Germline CDR1 and CDR2: SQVTM and ANQGSEA. The V end lost 8 bases, the J end lost 1 base, and 8 bases lay between the germline ends. The CDR3 length is 11 residues. In DNA form, the CDR3 reads TGCAGCTACATGGGGAACACTGAAGCTTTCTTT. This translates into CSYMGNTEAFF. Variable domain in full (rest from reference TRBV29-1 and TRBJ1-1): SAVISQKPSRDICQRGTSLTIQCQVDSQVTMMFWYRQQPGQSLTLIATANQGSEATYESGFVIDKFPISRPNLTFSTLTVSNMSPEDSSIYLCSYMGNTEAFFGQGTRLTVV.

V usage is TRBV27 and J usage is TRBJ1-2; maybe TRBD1 (5 bases). Germline V gene data show CDR1 as MNHEY and CDR2 as SMNVEV (reference sequence). V was shortened by 2 bases and J by 4 bases, with 8 bases between the two germline ends. The length of the CDR3 is 13 residues. This CDR3 is CASSLQGSYGYTF. CDR3 DNA: TGTGCCAGCAGTTTACAGGGTTCCTATGGCTACACCTTC.

This clone was observed once. In DNA, the CDR3 is TGTGCCAGCAGCTTAGGGAGACAGGGGGCGCGGGAGCAGTTCTTC. Its translation: CASSLGRQGAREQFF. The rearrangement uses TRBV7-2 and TRBJ2-1; 10 nucleotides align to TRBD1. Per germline, CDR1 SGHTA and CDR2 FQGNSA. V dropped 1 base and J dropped 10; count of bases not matched to a gene: 7. This CDR3 comprises 15 residues.